This TCR beta chain comes out of a study of long-term antiretroviral therapy in people with HIV (dated by TCRdb to the early 2020s). At the level of the whole study: The earliest samples were collected roughly a decade before the 2015 WHO recommendation for immediate ART, at a time when ART was usually postponed until CD4 counts fell. Among the approximately 32 participants with HIV, fewer than twelve were female. A retrospective serial study tested whether changes in peripheral blood TRB repertoire composition and diversity were associated with ART initiation and durable HIV suppression. Test extractions of a monoclonal T-cell line alongside some 35 polyclonal samples showed no cross-contamination during QIAcube processing. From some 28 adults with confirmed HIV infection, the cohort provided some 200 cryopreserved PBMC samples, gathered serially across a mean of approximately six years (range 1-12). The full study reports these points: A significant increase in TRB diversity was found to be associated with ART initiation, although TRB diversity was observed to remain significantly below that of transplant donor controls even after long-term ART. The samples were dated from about 2004 to 2018, and the ART regimens that were used may be less effective than current ART regimens. At every time point, the repertoire was dominated by expanded TRB clones first identified before ART initiation, although this dominance fluctuated and, in many PLHIV, declined after ART. Inferences about post-ART repertoire changes are limited because no data were available on ART adherence, viral resistance or therapy changes. Since PBMC availability was limited, sequencing covered only the TCR beta chain, with no alpha chain pairing. Unsorted PBMC were profiled instead of sorted CD4+ and CD8+ T cells because pre-ART samples had limited cell numbers. Narrower CDR3 length ranges were observed in HIV repertoires than in controls, and an antigen-experienced repertoire with only a slight naive shift after ART was suggested by the network structure.

To be included, a participant needed at least one PBMC sample from before ART initiation plus at least two post-ART samples. Treatment was received in the United States of America by all participants with HIV. Before DNA extraction, cryopreserved samples containing roughly 0.9-11 million PBMC were thawed and washed. At the time of the earliest PBMC sample, participants with HIV were aged between roughly 20 and 60 years. Per participant, PBMC samples came from 1-4 timepoints prior to ART initiation and 2-8 timepoints following ART initiation, for a median of 7 samples. For every participant, serial HIV viral load, CD4+ T-cell count, ART history and demographic data were obtained. Genomic DNA was extracted from unsorted PBMC with a Qiagen kit on a QIAcube, processed in batches of 12 samples. The immunoSEQ hsTCRB v3.0 assay was used at survey level resolution for TRB variable region sequencing. TRB sequencing targeted a depth of 40,000-50,000 T-cell genomes per sample. Pooled TRB libraries were sequenced on an Illumina MiSeq with a v3 150-cycle kit. The original methods were these. Analysis of repertoires was carried out in R inside a reproducible Nextflow workflow spanning QC, data transformation and analysis. LymphoSeq2, an R package for AIRR-Seq data exploration, was used to implement custom analyses. A few samples yielding fewer than 5000 total TRB sequences were excluded, leaving over 150 analyzed HIV repertoires. Among the 170 to 200 retained HIV repertoires, 59 were collected before ART initiation and about 130 were collected after ART initiation. Each repertoire was downsampled to 5000 TRB nucleotide sequences, and summary statistics were averaged across 100 downsampling iterations. The analysis kept only TRB sequences whose CDR3 regions were at least seven amino acids long. Diversity was measured with a Shannon entropy-derived clonality score and the Gini coefficient. Repertoire networks linked the top 5000 CDR3 amino acid sequences whenever two sequences differed by an edit distance of one. GLIPH2 predicted antigen specificity groups and MHC restriction for TRB CDR3 amino acid sequences. To flag known associations with CMV, EBV, HIV or tissue antigens, CDR3 amino acid sequences were compared against VDJdb and McPAS-TCR. Pre-ART, post-ART and control groups were compared with Wilcoxon signed-rank tests and Holm-Bonferroni correction. What TCRdb holds here is the immuneACCESS table cut down to in-frame rearrangements. Part of the clones is not present; checked against another copy, under half of the missing clones reflect an unresolved V gene, and the others are unexplained. D and trimming were read from the DNA, whereas the V and J calls and clone size are those reported in that table. The table for this sample lists 9,000 to 15,000 clones; 79% of them were counted only once. The ten biggest clones cover roughly 12% of the sample.

As concerns this clone: The specificity of this receptor is unknown. No base-level quality is on record; no much larger clone is a single base apart.

At the junction V is shortened by 5 bases and J by 2 bases, with 10 bases in between. The CDR3 measures 13 amino acids from cysteine to phenylalanine. The read is trimmed to its CDR3 DNA, 39 bases read in frame from base 1. The germline V gene (reference sequence) specifies SEHNR as CDR1 and FQNEAQ as CDR2. The sequence was obtained from a woman aged 40 to 50 with HIV. The chain uses TRBV7-9 and TRBJ2-7; the D gene is tentatively TRBD1 or TRBD2, each matching 5 bases. The material sequenced was unsorted PBMCs, taken 0.8 years before starting antiretroviral therapy. The nucleotide sequence reads as follows: TGTGCCAGCAGCCCGTTGGGGGCCTACGAGCAGTACTTC. It codes for CASSPLGAYEQYF.